The 29 T cell receptor beta chains below were found in one sample sequenced in a study of blood T cell repertoires in COVID-19. Produced via immunoSEQ multiplex PCR; TCRdb's table is partial and in-frame only. The table shows around 39,000 clones, with under 90% occurring only once. The material sequenced was peripheral blood. Receptors originate from a man between 70 and 80 years old with acute or convalescent COVID-19.

V gene TRBV7-2 combines with J gene TRBJ1-2, with D uncertain. CDR1 and CDR2 from the germline V gene are SGHTA and FQGNSA. The V gene lost 3 bases and the J gene lost 2 bases, with 10 bases spanning the gap. CDR3 length: 14 residues. In DNA form, the CDR3 reads TGTGCCAGCAGCTTCCCAGGCTTGAACTATGGCTACACCTTC. As protein: CASSFPGLNYGYTF.

The CDR3 loop reads CASSLDWNTGELFF. The DNA of the CDR3 is TGTGCCAGCAGCTTAGACTGGAACACCGGGGAGCTGTTTTTT. The V gene is TRBV7-2, the J gene TRBJ2-2; D remains unclear. Germline CDR1 SGHTA, CDR2 FQGNSA. Trimming cost V 1 base and J 1 base, with 4 bases left between them. The CDR3 is made up of 14 amino acids.

This clone was counted a single time. The chain carries TRBV19 and TRBJ1-1, with D perhaps TRBD1 (6 bases). Trimming removed 3 bases from V and 3 bases from J, with 17 bases in between. This CDR3 has 16 amino acids. The germline V gene has CDR1 LNHDA and CDR2 SQIVND (reference sequence). The CDR3 reads CASSIWSGVRDTEAFF. The CDR3 DNA follows: TGTGCCAGTAGTATTTGGTCAGGGGTAAGGGACACTGAAGCTTTCTTT.

This clone was found once. V is TRBV15 and J is TRBJ1-1; TRBD1 might be the D (5 bases). V was cut by 3 bases and J by 6 bases, with 23 bases left in between. Germline V CDR1 and CDR2: LNHNV, YYDKDF (reference sequence). There are 17 residues in the CDR3. The DNA of the CDR3 is TGTGCCACCAGCAGCTCCGAGGTTGGTGTATCGGGGGCTGAAGCTTTCTTT. It encodes CATSSSEVGVSGAEAFF.

The J gene is TRBJ1-2, the V gene TRBV21-1; no check of the table's D call, TRBD1, against the DNA was made. TRBV21-1 is termed a pseudogene. CDR3 length equals 18 residues. The CDR3 DNA is TGTGCCAGCAGCAAAAGGAGGGACAGGAGCCGTTCTAACTATGGCTACACCTTC. This gives the protein CASSKRRDRSRSNYGYTF.

The chain combines TRBV28 with TRBJ1-2, with 12 bases fitting TRBD1. Trimming took 3 bases from V and 8 from J; bases not matched to a gene: 4. This CDR3 has 14 amino acids. Germline V lookup: CDR1 MDHEN, CDR2 SYDVKM. The CDR3 nucleotides read TGTGCCAGCAGTTTGGGACAGGGGGCGAAGGGCTACACCTTC. It is translated as CASSLGQGAKGYTF.

The V gene is TRBV18, the J gene TRBJ2-1; 9 positions agree with TRBD2. After removal of 3 bases from V and 3 bases from J, the junction contained 3 bases not matched to a gene. The CDR3 is made up of 15 amino acids. CDR1 and CDR2 (germline): KGHSH, LQKENI. CDR3 DNA: TGTGCCAGCTCACCGGCTAGCGGGGACTACAATGAGCAGTTCTTC. Its translation: CASSPASGDYNEQFF. The variable domain in full, with the rest retrieved from reference TRBV18 and TRBJ2-1, is NAGVMQNPRHLVRRRGQEARLRCSPMKGHSHVYWYRQLPEEGLKFMVYLQKENIIDESGMPKERFSAEFPKEGPSILRIQQVVRGDSAAYFCASSPASGDYNEQFFGPGTRLTVL.

This clone was seen once. The V call is TRBV7-9, the J call TRBJ1-2; D uncertain. This CDR3 is built from 14 residues. V lost 5 bases, J lost 8 bases, and 18 bases lay in between. Germline lookup yields CDR1 SEHNR and CDR2 FQNEAQ (reference sequence). The CDR3 here is CASSIFGVEEGYTF. Here the CDR3 DNA reads TGTGCCAGCAGCATCTTCGGGGTAGAAGAGGGCTACACCTTC.

This chain uses TRBV18 with TRBJ2-5, with D perhaps TRBD2 (5 bases). The CDR3 totals 15 residues. The germline V and J ends were trimmed by 0 bases and 2 bases, with 10 bases remaining between them. Germline CDR1 KGHSH, CDR2 LQKENI. This CDR3 reads CASSPPGKAQETQYF. In DNA, the CDR3 is TGTGCCAGCTCACCACCCGGGAAGGCTCAAGAGACCCAGTACTTC.

This CDR3 is CASSSEPTGTSGWNEQFF. DNA for the CDR3: TGCGCCAGCAGCAGTGAACCTACCGGGACTAGCGGGTGGAATGAGCAGTTCTTC. The genes are TRBV5-1 and TRBJ2-1; TRBD2 matches at 12 bases. Trimming took 4 bases from V and 7 from J; bases not matched to a gene: 15. Germline-derived CDR1 and CDR2 are SGHRS and YFSETQ. The CDR3 loop spans 18 amino acids.

The chain combines TRBV13 with TRBJ1-6, with TRBD1 identical over 10 bases. The CDR3 contains 15 residues. The V gene's germline CDR1 is PRHDT and CDR2 FYEKMQ (reference sequence). The J segment lost 8 bases and the V segment lost 4 bases, leaving 5 bases of the junction unmatched. The CDR3 loop is CASSYSGQGYSPLHF. As DNA, the CDR3 is TGTGCCAGCAGCTACTCGGGACAGGGGTATTCACCCCTCCACTTT. The variable domain in full, with the rest retrieved from reference TRBV13 and TRBJ1-6, is AAGVIQSPRHLIKEKRETATLKCYPIPRHDTVYWYQQGPGQDPQFLISFYEKMQSDKGSIPDRFSAQQFSDYHSELNMSSLELGDSALYFCASSYSGQGYSPLHFGNGTRLTVT.

This chain links TRBV27 with TRBJ2-1; D unclear. V lost 3 bases to trimming and J lost 9 bases, with 12 bases between them. Germline CDR1 is MNHEY and CDR2 is SMNVEV (reference sequence). The CDR3 contains 13 residues. The CDR3 coding sequence is TGTGCCAGCAGTTTGAGCCGTGGCGGTGAGCAGTTCTTC. It specifies CASSLSRGGEQFF.

The chain couples TRBV4-2 to TRBJ2-4; D gene uncertain. Germline V gene data show CDR1 as LGHNA and CDR2 as YNFKEQ. The CDR3 loop spans 14 amino acids. V lost 1 base, J lost 1 base, and 5 bases lay in between. CDR3 sequence: CASSQGDAKNIQYF. CDR3 DNA sequence: TGTGCCAGCAGCCAAGGAGATGCCAAAAACATTCAGTACTTC.

The V call is TRBV15, the J call TRBJ2-3; TRBD2 agrees at 13 bases. Per the germline V gene, CDR1 is LNHNV and CDR2 is YYDKDF (reference sequence). Trimming at V came to 8 bases and at J to 5 bases, leaving 7 bases not matched to a gene. The CDR3 contains 15 residues. The CDR3 region has the DNA TGTGCCACCTCCCGGACTAGCGGGGGAAAAGATACGCAGTATTTT. As protein: CATSRTSGGKDTQYF.

The chain couples TRBV4-1 to TRBJ1-3; TRBD1 matches at 9 bases. With V trimmed by 0 bases and J by 4 bases, 1 base remained unmatched. CDR1 and CDR2 (germline): MGHRA, YSYEKL. This CDR3 region has 15 residues. The CDR3 DNA sequence: TGCGCCAGCAGCCAAGATGGACAGGGGGGAAACACCATATATTTT. This translates into CASSQDGQGGNTIYF.

The chain recombines TRBV6-5 with TRBJ2-5; 7 nucleotides line up with TRBD2. There are 16 residues in the CDR3. The germline gives CDR1 MNHEY, CDR2 SVGAGI. Trimming cost V 2 bases and J 5 bases; bases outside gene matches: 11. CDR3 region: CASSYGSAGAAETQYF. Here the CDR3 DNA reads TGTGCCAGCAGTTACGGGAGCGCGGGAGCCGCGGAGACCCAGTACTTC.

The chain links TRBV27 to TRBJ2-7; possible D gene TRBD1, 6 bases. V was clipped by 5 bases and J by 2 bases, with 13 bases between them. Germline CDR1 and CDR2: MNHEY and SMNVEV (reference sequence). The CDR3 consists of 14 residues. The CDR3 nucleotides are TGTGCCAGCAGTCCTGGGGACACACCCTACGAGCAGTACTTC. Translated, it gives CASSPGDTPYEQYF.

The V and J genes are TRBV6-1 and TRBJ1-2; D perhaps matches TRBD1 (6 bases). Germline V CDR1 and CDR2: MNHNS, SASEGT. V was pared by 2 bases and J by 8 bases, with 12 bases between. This CDR3 region has 13 residues. CDR3: CASSEKGDNGYTF. Here the CDR3 DNA reads TGTGCCAGCAGTGAAAAGGGGGACAACGGCTACACCTTC.

The V and J genes are TRBV7-9 and TRBJ2-3; 7 bases fit TRBD1. The CDR3 is 16 amino acids. Unmatched junction bases numbered 12, after V lost 5 bases and J lost 4 bases. Germline V gives CDR1 SEHNR, CDR2 FQNEAQ (reference sequence). CDR3 in DNA: TGTGCCAGCAGCCCCCTTTACAGGGGCAGGGCAGATACGCAGTATTTT. Amino acids: CASSPLYRGRADTQYF.

The chain has TRBV28 and TRBJ2-7; D unresolved. The CDR3 length is 11 residues. The V gene's germline CDR1 is MDHEN and CDR2 SYDVKM. V was cut by 7 bases and J by 5 bases, with 9 bases left in between. Here the CDR3 reads CASTQAHEQYF. The DNA for the CDR3 is TGTGCCAGCACCCAGGCCCACGAGCAGTACTTC.

The chain has TRBV12-5 and TRBJ2-7; tentative D call: TRBD1 (6 bases). CDR3 size: 12 residues. Germline values: CDR1 LGHNT, CDR2 FRNRAP. With 9 bases removed from V and 2 bases from J, the gap between germline ends came to 11 bases. The chain's CDR3 is CASKDSAYEQYF. The CDR3 DNA is TGTGCTAGCAAGGACAGCGCCTACGAGCAGTACTTC.

The gene calls are TRBV6-5 and TRBJ1-1; D might be TRBD1 (6 bases). Germline V gene lookup returns CDR1 MNHEY and CDR2 SVGAGI. The CDR3 is 13 residues long. V lost 0 bases to trimming and J lost 11 bases, with 13 bases between them. The CDR3 nucleotides are TGTGCCAGCAGTTACTCGGCGGGGGGCAAGGCTTTCTTT. Residues: CASSYSAGGKAFF.

J is TRBJ2-2 and V is TRBV10-3, with 10 bases matching TRBD2. From germline, CDR1 is ENHRY and CDR2 SYGVKD. Trimming took 4 bases from V and 4 from J; bases not matched to a gene: 3. This CDR3 is 15 amino acids long. This chain's CDR3 is CAISGASGGTGELFF. The CDR3 DNA reads as TGTGCCATCAGTGGGGCTAGCGGGGGCACCGGGGAGCTGTTTTTT.

This chain connects TRBV28 to TRBJ1-2; D uncertain. The CDR3 runs to 15 residues. The ends were cut back, 5 bases at V and 6 bases at J, with 19 bases in the middle. Germline V gene lookup returns CDR1 MDHEN and CDR2 SYDVKM. CDR3 nucleotide sequence: TGTGCCAGCAGTCCCTCTGCGGGCCGTAAGGATGGCTACACCTTC. This encodes CASSPSAGRKDGYTF.

The rearrangement uses TRBV19 and TRBJ2-7, with TRBD2 identical over 8 bases. The germline V gene has CDR1 LNHDA and CDR2 SQIVND (reference sequence). This CDR3 region has 14 residues. Trimming cost V 5 bases and J 4 bases; bases outside gene matches: 7. In DNA form, the CDR3 reads TGTGCCAGTAGTTTAGCGGGAATCGGATACGAGCAGTACTTC. It yields the protein CASSLAGIGYEQYF.

This chain links TRBV5-1 with TRBJ1-1; D is undetermined. Looked up from germline, CDR1 is SGHRS and CDR2 is YFSETQ. Trimming pared 0 bases from V and 0 bases from J, leaving 9 bases between. The CDR3 is made up of 15 amino acids. The CDR3 DNA reads as TGCGCCAGCAGCTTGGGGAACAGCATGAACACTGAAGCTTTCTTT. Translation gives CASSLGNSMNTEAFF.

The chain joins TRBV15 to TRBJ1-1; no reliable D call. Looked up from germline, CDR1 is LNHNV and CDR2 is YYDKDF (reference sequence). V dropped 4 bases and J dropped 7 bases, with 10 bases sitting between them. This CDR3 has 12 amino acids. CDR3 DNA: TGTGCCACCAGCACCCGGAGAAATGAAGCTTTCTTT. Its protein product is CATSTRRNEAFF.

The chain couples TRBV18 to TRBJ1-5; 7 bases map to TRBD1. Germline loops: CDR1 KGHSH, CDR2 LQKENI. CDR3 length: 14 residues. Trimming cost V 6 bases and J 7 bases; bases outside gene matches: 9. CDR3 nucleotides: TGTGCCAGCTCGCCAGACAGGGACTCCCAGCCCCAGCATTTT. Its translation is CASSPDRDSQPQHF. The complete variable domain, with remaining parts taken from reference TRBV18 and TRBJ1-5, reads NAGVMQNPRHLVRRRGQEARLRCSPMKGHSHVYWYRQLPEEGLKFMVYLQKENIIDESGMPKERFSAEFPKEGPSILRIQQVVRGDSAAYFCASSPDRDSQPQHFGDGTRLSIL.

This clone was observed a handful of times. This rearrangement joins TRBV7-2 to TRBJ2-3; TRBD1 matches 7 bases. V gave up 6 bases and J gave up 2 bases; unmatched junction bases: 8. The CDR3 is 15 amino acids. Germline-derived CDR1 and CDR2 are SGHTA and FQGNSA. Here the CDR3 DNA reads TGTGCCAGCAGACCTGACAGGGACCCCACAGATACGCAGTATTTT. Amino acid sequence: CASRPDRDPTDTQYF.